Listed below are T cell receptor beta chains from one sample, sequenced in a study of T cell repertoires in cytomegalovirus infection. TCRdb independently ran MiXCR on the reads; one entry per CDR3 protein. The sample lists under 500,000 distinct CDR3 sequences, roughly 46% occurring once. Which antigens these TCRs recognize remains unknown. The source was cultured PBMCs, collected from culture after CMV antigen stimulation. Every receptor here comes from a human donor in good health (CMV status not recorded). Some clones in this sample may be carry-over from other donors' samples. CDR3s include the opening cysteine and the closing phenylalanine or tryptophan. Fields, in order: J gene, D gene, V gene, clone size, CDR3 DNA, CDR3 protein. The D gene is left open where the match is weak. Size is omitted from some rows. Given values are once, few, many or a class for expanded clones.

j_gene: TRBJ2-3
d_gene: TRBD1
v_gene: TRBV5-5
abundance: few
CDR3nt: TGTGCCAGCAGCGGGACAGGGGGCAGAGATACGCAGTATTTT
CDR3aa: CASSGTGGRDTQYF

j_gene: TRBJ2-3
d_gene: TRBD2
v_gene: TRBV18
abundance: .
CDR3nt: TGTGCCAGCTCACCATCAGCGGGGGGACCTAACCGATACACAGATACGCAGTATTTT
CDR3aa: CASSPSAGGPNRYTDTQYF

j_gene: TRBJ1-1
d_gene: TRBD1
v_gene: TRBV6-5
abundance: many
CDR3nt: TGTGCCAGCAGTAGGACAGGGAACACTGAAGCTTTCTTT
CDR3aa: CASSRTGNTEAFF

j_gene: TRBJ2-2
d_gene: .
v_gene: TRBV15
abundance: .
CDR3nt: TGTGCCACTCACCAGGGATGGGTAACCGGGGAGCTGTTTTTT
CDR3aa: CATHQGWVTGELFF

j_gene: TRBJ1-2
d_gene: TRBD1
v_gene: TRBV20-1
abundance: .
CDR3nt: TGCAGTGCTGGTATAGGGACAGGGGGCCGATATGGCTACACCTTC
CDR3aa: CSAGIGTGGRYGYTF

j_gene: TRBJ1-5
d_gene: .
v_gene: TRBV28
abundance: .
CDR3nt: TGTGCCAGCAGATGGGGGGTTGGTGGTAGCAATCAGCCCCAGCATTTT
CDR3aa: CASRWGVGGSNQPQHF

j_gene: TRBJ2-5
d_gene: TRBD1
v_gene: TRBV4-1
abundance: .
CDR3nt: TGCGCCAGCAGCCAATTCGGGACAGTCCAAGAGACCCAGTACTTC
CDR3aa: CASSQFGTVQETQYF

j_gene: TRBJ2-2
d_gene: TRBD1
v_gene: TRBV7-2
abundance: few
CDR3nt: TGTGCCAGCAGCAAACAGGGGGCATCCGGGGAGCTGTTTTTT
CDR3aa: CASSKQGASGELFF

j_gene: TRBJ1-4
d_gene: .
v_gene: TRBV11-2
abundance: few
CDR3nt: TGTGCCAGCAGCCCACATCCAACTTTTAGAGCAACTAATGAAAAACTGTTTTTT
CDR3aa: CASSPHPTFRATNEKLFF

j_gene: TRBJ2-3
d_gene: TRBD2
v_gene: TRBV2
abundance: .
CDR3nt: TGTGCCAGCAGTGAAGGGACTAGCTACACAGATACGCAGTATTTT
CDR3aa: CASSEGTSYTDTQYF